This T cell receptor beta chain was sequenced for a study of shared T cell receptors in the human thymus. This CDR3 has 15 amino acids. Trimming took off 5 bases at V and 6 bases at J, with 17 bases between the two ends. Per the germline V gene, CDR1 is SGHVS and CDR2 is FQNEAQ. Profiled with immunoSEQ multiplex PCR; TCRdb holds only in-frame clones, not every one. Among under 450,000 clones listed, over 90% were seen once. This TCR was sampled from a human donor. Material for sequencing was thymocytes. The V gene is TRBV7-8, the J gene TRBJ1-5, with D perhaps matching TRBD1 (5 bases). CDR3 sequence: CASSPGTGSRQPQHF. The CDR3 nucleotides are TGTGCCAGCAGCCCAGGGACGGGTTCCCGTCAGCCCCAGCATTTT.